The clone carrying this TCR beta chain came up many times. The antigen is not known. The read halts 3 residues ahead of the CDR3 end, with the missing end drawn from the germline J gene. Different DNA sequences within this sample yield the same CDR3. The protocol was immunoSEQ multiplex PCR, while the TCRdb copy is restricted to in-frame clones and leaves out a portion. The sample includes roughly 42,000 clones, none of them occurring once. This specimen comes from a study of T cell clonality in common variable immunodeficiency. Points from the study as a whole: Compared with healthy controls, CVID subjects showed increased TCRbeta clonality, mostly in about a third.

The CDR3 sequence is 13 residues long. Looked up from germline, CDR1 is SGHAT and CDR2 is FQNNGV. V shed 1 base and J shed 2 bases, with 6 bases lying between them. The chain is built from TRBV11-2 and TRBJ2-7, with D uncertain. Sequenced input: peripheral blood mononuclear cells. The receptor was isolated from a person aged 18 to 70 in good health. The covered CDR3 bases are TGTGCCAGCAGCTTAGGCGGAACCTACGAG. Translating gives CASSLGGTYE. The full-length CDR3 reads as CASSLGGTYEQYF.